This TCR beta chain was retrieved from a study of T cells in women clearing cervical HPV infection (dated by TCRdb to the late 2010s). Regarding the complete study: The cases were fewer than 30 women with histologically confirmed HPV16-related CIN3 or worse, and 2 of these cases were invasive cancers. Since only a few of the women had HLA typing available, the possibility that HLA type was acting as a confounder could not be ruled out. For cases, the median interval between lesion detection and blood sampling was around 150 days, with an interquartile range of roughly 90 to 230 days. Median age was roughly 33 years in cases versus around 40 in controls, and baseline characteristics did not differ significantly. The parent cohort enrolled over 8,500 women aged 18 or older in Guanacaste, Costa Rica, in about 1993 to 1995 and followed the women for around 7 years. Blood from cases was drawn at the visit where the lesion was first identified, while blood from controls was drawn once the infection was no longer detected. This exploratory proof-of-principle case-control study, nested within the Guanacaste HPV Natural History Study in Costa Rica, compared TCR repertoires among women with different cervical HPV16 outcomes. Controls were around 24 women whose single incident HPV16 infection cleared within 12 months without precancer or cancer developing. Cases and controls were matched on year of sample collection and on age within five years. Quality controls consisted of five blinded duplicates per group, for a total of about 60 samples made up of 50 or so participants and around ten replicates.

TCR beta CDR3 regions were amplified by multiplex PCR using the immunoSEQ assay from an average of roughly 1,100 ng genomic DNA per sample. The assay corrected primer bias using a complete synthetic TCR repertoire to establish an amplification baseline. The amplicons were sequenced using the Illumina platform. The authors' pipeline ran thus. Sequences were error-corrected by clustering with frequency ratios and a modified nearest-neighbor algorithm and were then analyzed in the immunoSEQ Analyzer with IMGT gene definitions. At each rarefaction depth, TCR richness and evenness were averaged across 20 rarefaction repeats, and samples with fewer sequences than that depth were excluded. Relative abundances of V, D and J genes were compared between groups using Wilcoxon rank sum tests, with FDR correction applied. Blinded duplicates gave an intraclass correlation of around 96% for TCR richness and an average of roughly 76% across some 62 gene segments. The table comes from immuneACCESS by way of TCRdb, which keeps in-frame sequences with V and J called. Part of the clones is missing from these tables; in studies checked, under half for an unresolved V gene and the rest for unknown reasons. D and trimming come from the DNA, and the V and J calls and clone size come from that table. The table for this sample lists just over 20,000 clones. The ten most abundant clones make up approximately 5.3% of the sample.

Every participant had a single incident cervical HPV16 infection, and women with prevalent HPV16 infections were excluded. Cervical HPV DNA was detected by MY09/MY11 PCR, and genotyping was performed by dot-blot hybridization. Approximately 15 mL of heparinized blood was centrifuged, after which the buffy coat was aliquoted, frozen at -30 degrees C, and then stored at -80 degrees C. QIAGEN kits were used to extract genomic DNA from buffy coat specimens. As regards this clone: The clone's antigen remains unknown. The read terminates 3 residues ahead of where the CDR3 ends, so the germline J gene completes it.

Beyond this particular receptor, the publication reports: Whether associations preceded infection or resulted from infection could not be shown with the cross-sectional design, and effector/memory subsets and HPV-specific T cells were not isolated. Cases were distinguished from controls with an estimated AUC of about 0.78 by random forest classifiers combining richness and V gene abundances. Across sequencing depths, CIN3+ cases showed significantly higher TCR repertoire richness than controls, but evenness did not differ between the groups. Because the number of T cells per sample was unknown, the richness differences could reflect varying T-cell content rather than repertoire biology. Lower TRBV6-7 relative abundance was observed in cases than in controls (about 0.099% versus 0.17%; Bonferroni P = 0.0008).

In the germline V gene (reference sequence), CDR1 corresponds to SGHNT and CDR2 to YYREEE. Clipping removes 3 bases from V and 2 bases from J, with 4 as the unmatched junction base count. Inclusive of the bounding cysteine and phenylalanine, the CDR3 is 14 residues long. Of the CDR3's DNA, 33 bases were read; they are in frame from base 1. In this chain, TRBV5-4 is recombined with TRBJ1-2, and 7 junctional nucleotides match TRBD1. The sequence came from a woman between 18 and 70 years old with a cervical HPV16 infection that either progressed to CIN3+ or cleared (not recorded which). Sequenced: blood buffy coat. The CDR3 bases that were read are TGTGCCAGCAGCTCCCCGACAGGGAACTATGGC. Its amino acids are CASSSPTGNYG. The whole CDR3 is CASSSPTGNYGYTF.